The rows below give T cell receptor beta chains drawn from one sample of a study of blood T cell repertoires in COVID-19. This table comes from immunoSEQ multiplex PCR, and its TCRdb copy is limited to in-frame clones, with some not included. The profile shows fewer than 200,000 clones, around 83% of them singletons. The specimen was peripheral blood. The receptors stem from a woman between 65 and 79 years old with COVID-19, enrolled during active disease. The CDR3 runs from the conserved cysteine through the conserved F or W. The size entry is marked missing in some rows and otherwise reads once, few, many or a size class.

CDR3 length | clone size | J gene | V gene | CDR3 protein
14 | NA | TRBJ2-7 | TRBV7-2 | CASSLEQGNYEQYF
14 | NA | TRBJ2-1 | TRBV30 | CAWSGSELDNEQFF
13 | NA | TRBJ2-5 | TRBV18 | CASSPVLQETQYF
16 | NA | TRBJ2-4 | TRBV21-1 | CASKRREVLAKNIQYF
15 | NA | TRBJ1-6 | TRBV28 | CATEDRDRFNSPLHF
15 | NA | TRBJ2-5 | TRBV5-6 | CASRGPTGTLETQYF
14 | NA | TRBJ1-1 | TRBV19 | CASSRDRDAIEAFF
14 | NA | TRBJ2-1 | TRBV28 | CASATGGPGNEQFF
12 | NA | TRBJ2-7 | TRBV7-6 | CASSASGGEQYF
18 | NA | TRBJ1-6 | TRBV3-1/TRBV3-2 | CASSQDMRTGGRNSPLHF
13 | once | TRBJ1-5 | TRBV7-2 | CASTWDRNQPQHF
16 | NA | TRBJ2-7 | TRBV7-3 | CASSLSGGAASYEQYF
13 | NA | TRBJ1-2 | TRBV7-9 | CASSIDDRDGYTF
15 | few | TRBJ1-4 | TRBV7-9 | CASSLGGRVNEKLFF
15 | NA | TRBJ2-1 | TRBV29-1 | CSVVRTGNSYNEQFF
14 | NA | TRBJ2-7 | TRBV7-9 | CASTPGTITYEQYF
14 | NA | TRBJ2-3 | TRBV10-2 | CASSEGAVTDTQYF
15 | once | TRBJ1-1 | TRBV20-1 | CSASPHGGTNTEAFF
15 | NA | TRBJ2-1 | TRBV9 | CASSSRLADYNEQFF
15 | NA | TRBJ2-3 | TRBV14 | CASSQRLPSTDTQYF
13 | NA | TRBJ2-1 | TRBV5-1 | CASSSEYGGEQFF
14 | once | TRBJ2-2 | TRBV29-1 | CSGLQGAGTGELFF
15 | NA | TRBJ1-1 | TRBV24-1 | CATSEGGRRDTEAFF
10 | NA | TRBJ2-3 | TRBV20-1 | CSAYEGWQYF
14 | NA | TRBJ1-3 | TRBV5-1 | CASRKGTVGNTIYF
17 | NA | TRBJ2-3 | TRBV29-1 | CSVQKRGRTGRPDTQYF
14 | once | TRBJ2-1 | TRBV19 | CASSTGGRYNEQFF
16 | NA | TRBJ2-2 | TRBV2 | CASRTSGRTNTGELFF